Below are 26 T cell receptor beta chains sequenced from a single sample in a study of neurological immune-mediated disorders. TCRdb reprocessed the 5' RACE reads with MiXCR, giving one entry per CDR3 protein. The data contain 30,000 to 35,000 distinct CDR3 sequences, approximately 4% of them seen just once; the ten biggest clones take up 20% to 25%. Source material: CD4+ T cells from blood. These receptors all stem from a middle-aged woman in good health.

This clonotype was detected ten times or more. The V and J genes are TRBV20-1 and TRBJ1-3; D is unclear. CDR3 length equals 13 residues. Deletions cut 1 base from V and 4 bases from J, with 8 bases between. Per germline, CDR1 DFQATT and CDR2 SNEGSKA (reference sequence). Here the CDR3 DNA reads TGCAGTGCTAGAGTGGAAGGGGGAAACACCATATATTTT. Translation gives CSARVEGGNTIYF.

In this sample, this clonotype turned up many times. This chain joins TRBV20-1 and TRBJ2-7; TRBD2 matches 12 bases. This CDR3 spans 15 amino acids. Germline V gives CDR1 DFQATT, CDR2 SNEGSKA (reference sequence). J lost 1 base, V lost 6 bases, and 7 bases had no gene match. CDR3 sequence reads: CSASRGTSGSYEQYF. The CDR3 DNA follows: TGCAGTGCGTCTAGGGGGACTAGCGGGTCCTACGAGCAGTACTTC.

The chain employs TRBV10-3 and TRBJ2-2; the match to TRBD2 covers 7 bases. The CDR3 runs 14 residues. Trimming removed 7 bases from V and 6 bases from J; junction bases left unmatched: 8. Germline CDR1 and CDR2: ENHRY and SYGVKD. For the CDR3, the DNA is TGTGCCATCACCGACACAAGCGGGGCCGGGGAGCTGTTTTTT. Translation gives CAITDTSGAGELFF.

This clonotype was observed a handful of times. This chain joins TRBV29-1 and TRBJ2-7; 7 nucleotides agree with TRBD1. Per germline, CDR1 SQVTM and CDR2 ANQGSEA. V was clipped by 7 bases and J by 3 bases; unmatched bases: 9. The CDR3 runs to 13 residues. The CDR3 reads CSARDRNFYEQYF. In DNA, the CDR3 is TGCAGCGCCCGGGACAGAAACTTCTACGAGCAGTACTTC.

This clonotype was detected many times. The V gene is TRBV11-2, the J gene TRBJ2-7, with 9 bases lining up with TRBD2. CDR3 length: 15 residues. J was trimmed by 3 bases and V by 1 base; bases with no gene match: 4. Germline V gene sequence: CDR1 SGHAT, CDR2 FQNNGV. CDR3 DNA: TGTGCCAGCAGCTTAGTTCTAGCGGGATTCTACGAGCAGTACTTC. Its translation: CASSLVLAGFYEQYF.

With respect to this clonotype: A much larger clone sits a single nucleotide away, making a read error possible. This chain joins TRBV9 and TRBJ1-1; D ambiguous. Germline assignment: CDR1 SGDLS and CDR2 YYNGEE. Trimming removed 4 bases at V and 3 bases at J, with 13 bases between. The CDR3 is made up of 14 amino acids. CDR3 loop: CASSPKEYYTEAFF. The CDR3 nucleotides are TGTGCCAGCAGCCCCAAGGAGTATTACACTGAAGCTTTCTTT.

The chain employs TRBV20-1 and TRBJ2-4; 7 bases match TRBD1. V was pared by 4 bases and J by 6 bases, with 6 bases of the junction left unmatched. This CDR3 contains 13 residues. The germline CDR1 and CDR2 sequences are DFQATT and SNEGSKA (reference sequence). DNA for the CDR3: TGCAGTGCTACCCGGGACAGCACAAACATTCAGTACTTC. Amino acid sequence: CSATRDSTNIQYF.

The V gene is TRBV20-1, the J gene TRBJ2-3; TRBD2 aligns across 8 bases. CDR1 and CDR2 (germline): DFQATT, SNEGSKA (reference sequence). This CDR3 region has 21 residues. V trimming: 5 bases; J trimming: 4 bases; junction bases outside the gene matches: 29. CDR3 residues: CSAWEKAVLEVAGTEPDTQYF. The CDR3 nucleotides are TGCAGTGCTTGGGAAAAGGCAGTGCTAGAGGTAGCGGGGACGGAGCCAGATACGCAGTATTTT.

This clonotype showed up many times. This chain uses TRBV6-5 with TRBJ2-6; no clear D. Germline V gives CDR1 MNHEY, CDR2 SVGAGI. Trimming took off 9 bases at V and 2 bases at J, with 8 bases between the two ends. This CDR3 has 13 residues. Here the CDR3 reads CASYSTGANVLTF. Here the CDR3 DNA reads TGTGCCAGTTACAGCACTGGGGCCAACGTCCTGACTTTC.

Relative to its sample, this clonotype is medium-sized. The V call is TRBV6-2 or TRBV6-3, the J call TRBJ2-4; tentatively, D is TRBD2 (5 bases). V was pared by 2 bases and J by 8 bases, with 13 bases between. Germline loops: CDR1 MNHEY, CDR2 SVGEGT. The CDR3 length is 14 residues. The CDR3 region is CASSYDGLGDIQYF. The CDR3 DNA sequence: TGTGCCAGCAGTTACGACGGACTTGGGGACATTCAGTACTTC.

There are many counts of this clonotype. The rearrangement uses TRBV9 and TRBJ2-2; tentative D call: TRBD2 (5 bases). Germline CDR1 reads SGDLS; CDR2 reads YYNGEE. The V end was cut by 4 bases, the J end by 8 bases, with 12 bases between. CDR3 size: 13 residues. The CDR3 coding sequence is TGTGCCAGCAGCCTCACCCCGGGAGGGGAGCTGTTTTTT. The encoded protein is CASSLTPGGELFF.

This clonotype was seen repeatedly, ten times or more. This chain joins TRBV29-1 and TRBJ2-4; 9 nucleotides match TRBD1. The trim removed 0 bases at V and 1 base at J, leaving 7 bases unmatched. CDR3 length equals 17 residues. Germline loops: CDR1 SQVTM, CDR2 ANQGSEA. The CDR3 nucleotides read TGCAGCGTTGAAGATCTAGGGACAGGGTGGGCCAAAAACATTCAGTACTTC. Translation: CSVEDLGTGWAKNIQYF.

This clonotype was seen many times. This chain joins TRBV20-1 and TRBJ2-2, with 13 bases aligning to TRBD2. V lost 6 bases, J lost 7 bases, and 14 bases stayed unmatched. CDR3 length equals 17 residues. Germline V gene data show CDR1 as DFQATT and CDR2 as SNEGSKA (reference sequence). This CDR3 reads CSAGVAPGLAGRGELFF. In DNA, the CDR3 is TGCAGTGCCGGTGTGGCCCCGGGACTAGCGGGACGCGGGGAGCTGTTTTTT.

This clonotype was seen ten or more times. The gene calls are TRBV20-1 and TRBJ1-1, with a tentative D call TRBD1 (5 bases). The CDR3 totals 13 residues. Germline loops: CDR1 DFQATT, CDR2 SNEGSKA (reference sequence). Trimming removed 6 bases from V and 1 base from J, with 12 bases in between. Here the CDR3 DNA reads TGCAGTGCCTTCGGGACCCAGAACACTGAAGCTTTCTTT. Protein product: CSAFGTQNTEAFF.

In its sample, this clonotype was seen many times. The gene calls are TRBV5-1 and TRBJ1-1, with TRBD1 as a possible D gene (5 bases). The CDR3 sequence is 12 residues long. Trimming pared 4 bases from V and 7 bases from J, leaving 11 bases between. Germline CDR1 and CDR2: SGHRS and YFSETQ. CDR3 residues: CASSRDGFEAFF. CDR3 nucleotide sequence: TGCGCCAGCAGCCGGGACGGTTTTGAAGCTTTCTTT.

This clonotype was observed at least ten times. This sequence joins TRBV20-1 and TRBJ2-2, with 9 positions matching TRBD2. Per the germline V gene, CDR1 is DFQATT and CDR2 is SNEGSKA (reference sequence). The V segment lost 4 bases and the J segment 0 bases; nucleotides outside the gene matches: 3. The CDR3 sequence is 15 residues long. CDR3 DNA sequence: TGCAGTGCTATAGCGGGGGCCGCGAACACCGGGGAGCTGTTTTTT. Amino acid sequence: CSAIAGAANTGELFF.

The table lists this clonotype with many counts. DNA for the CDR3: TGTGCCAGCCGATTGCGGGGCTTGAACTATGGCTACACCTTC. Protein sequence: CASRLRGLNYGYTF. The rearrangement links TRBV2 to TRBJ1-2; a weak D match, TRBD1 (5 bases). The CDR3 contains 14 residues. Deletions cut 8 bases from V and 2 bases from J, with 15 bases between. Looked up from germline, CDR1 is SNHLY and CDR2 is FYNNEI.

The table lists this clonotype with many counts. The chain joins TRBV5-1 to TRBJ2-3, with TRBD2 matching 8 bases. This CDR3 is built from 15 residues. The trim removed 0 bases at V and 5 bases at J, leaving 5 bases unmatched. Germline CDR1 is SGHRS and CDR2 is YFSETQ. The CDR3 coding sequence is TGCGCCAGCAGCTTGGTGGTAGCGGGACAAGATACGCAGTATTTT. Translation: CASSLVVAGQDTQYF.

This clonotype was observed many times. This sequence joins TRBV7-2 and TRBJ1-2, with a possible D match to TRBD1 (5 bases). Trimming cost V 3 bases and J 7 bases, with 12 bases left between them. The length of the CDR3 is 13 residues. Germline V gene data show CDR1 as SGHTA and CDR2 as FQGNSA. CDR3 nucleotides: TGTGCCAGCAGCTTGGGTAACGGGGCTGGCTACACCTTC. Encoded protein: CASSLGNGAGYTF.

This clonotype was seen at least ten times. V and J are TRBV7-2 and TRBJ1-1, with D hard to call. Trimming pared 10 bases from V and 0 bases from J, leaving 12 bases between. The CDR3 has 13 amino acids. The germline V gene encodes CDR1 SGHTA and CDR2 FQGNSA. This chain's CDR3 is CATRTPVNTEAFF. The CDR3 DNA reads TGTGCCACCAGGACGCCCGTGAACACTGAAGCTTTCTTT.

This clonotype has ten or more counts. V gene TRBV5-1 combines with J gene TRBJ1-1; 8 positions agree with TRBD1. The CDR3 contains 15 residues. Looked up from germline, CDR1 is SGHRS and CDR2 is YFSETQ. J was trimmed by 2 bases and V by 2 bases; bases with no gene match: 5. The CDR3 here is CASSFVGQGNTEAFF. The CDR3 bases are TGCGCCAGCAGCTTCGTCGGACAGGGAAACACTGAAGCTTTCTTT.

This clonotype has at least ten counts. In DNA, the CDR3 is TGTGCCAGCAGTTTATACCCGAAAAAGGAGTACGAGCAGTACTTC. Protein product: CASSLYPKKEYEQYF. This chain links TRBV27 with TRBJ2-7; D gene ambiguous. V lost 1 base and J 4 bases, leaving 14 bases between the germline ends. The CDR3 has 15 amino acids. Germline V lookup: CDR1 MNHEY, CDR2 SMNVEV (reference sequence).

This clonotype was observed at least ten times. The chain carries TRBV6-6 and TRBJ2-5; D is possibly TRBD1 (6 bases). Germline V gives CDR1 MNHNY, CDR2 SVGAGI (reference sequence). Trimming shortened V by 0 bases and J by 5 bases, and 7 bases separated the two germline ends. The CDR3 is 13 amino acids. The CDR3 is CASSYSTGETQYF. CDR3 nucleotide sequence: TGTGCCAGCAGTTACTCTACAGGGGAGACCCAGTACTTC.

This clonotype was seen at least ten times. The chain employs TRBV12-3 or TRBV12-4 and TRBJ1-6, with 9 bases that match TRBD1. The CDR3 length is 15 residues. The V segment lost 6 bases and the J segment 8 bases; nucleotides outside the gene matches: 8. DNA of the CDR3: TGTGCCAGCAGGACCGGGACAGGGATAGATTCACCCCTCCACTTT. Translating gives CASRTGTGIDSPLHF.

There are many counts of this clonotype. The chain links TRBV12-3 or TRBV12-4 to TRBJ2-7; D not resolved. Trimming left V 1 base short and J 6 bases short, with 16 bases between. This CDR3 contains 15 residues. CDR3 amino acids: CASSLVGLVGVEQYF. CDR3 in DNA: TGTGCCAGCAGTTTAGTCGGGCTAGTGGGTGTCGAGCAGTACTTC.

This clonotype was picked up many times. The rearrangement uses TRBV9 and TRBJ2-2; D is uncertain. V was shortened by 0 bases and J by 5 bases, with 5 bases between the two germline ends. Germline-derived CDR1 and CDR2 are SGDLS and YYNGEE. This CDR3 region has 13 residues. CDR3 DNA: TGTGCCAGCAGCGTAGTAGCTACCGGGGAGCTGTTTTTT. Amino acids: CASSVVATGELFF. The complete variable domain, with remaining parts taken from reference TRBV9 and TRBJ2-2, reads DSGVTQTPKHLITATGQRVTLRCSPRSGDLSVYWYQQSLDQGLQFLIQYYNGEERAKGNILERFSAQQFPDLHSELNLSSLELGDSALYFCASSVVATGELFFGEGSRLTVL.